This T cell receptor (beta chain) was observed in a study of T cell changes during pregnancy in multiple sclerosis. Repertoires were generated with immunoSEQ multiplex PCR, while TCRdb's copy carries only in-frame clones and drops some. The sample has approximately 100,000 clones; around 92% are singletons. Germline V gene sequence: CDR1 SQVTM, CDR2 ANQGSEA. J lost 3 bases, V lost 6 bases, and 4 bases had no gene match. The CDR3 totals 13 residues. This receptor was identified in a female donor with multiple sclerosis, enrolled in a pregnancy study. Sequenced material: peripheral blood, taken in the second trimester of pregnancy. The V gene is TRBV29-1, the J gene TRBJ2-2, with 7 bases fitting TRBD1. This chain's CDR3 is CSVQQGHTGELFF. The CDR3 DNA reads TGCAGCGTCCAACAGGGGCACACCGGGGAGCTGTTTTTT.